The 18 T cell receptor beta chains in this list originate from one sample, sequenced in a study of vaccination and CD4 T cells after COVID-19. These receptors have no known antigen. Researchers used the Oncomine TCR Beta short-read assay to sequence DNA from cultured CD4+ T cells. Via MiXCR, TCRdb re-called the PCR reads, giving one row per CDR3 protein. Among approximately 19,000 distinct CDR3 sequences listed, about 40% were seen once. As for treatment: approximately 9-day PBMC culture with coronavirus spike peptide pools or control peptides (ViraFEST assay). Sample: CD4+ T cells from blood, cultured in vitro. The receptors shown here come from a human donor who had recovered from COVID-19.

CDR3 protein: CASSRIGGQDEKLFF. As DNA, the CDR3 is TGTGCCAGTAGTCGAATAGGGGGCCAGGATGAAAAACTGTTTTTT. This chain joins TRBV19 and TRBJ1-4, with 7 bases that match TRBD1. This CDR3 spans 15 amino acids. V shed 5 bases, J shed 6 bases, and the junction held 9 bases outside the gene matches. CDR1 and CDR2 (germline): LNHDA, SQIVND (reference sequence).

This chain links TRBV6-1 with TRBJ1-1, with 8 bases fitting TRBD1. The CDR3 has 14 amino acids. Germline CDR1 reads MNHNS; CDR2 reads SASEGT. V trimming: 7 bases; J trimming: 4 bases; junction bases outside the gene matches: 8. The CDR3 sequence: CASKPDRAITEAFF. The CDR3 nucleotides are TGTGCCAGCAAACCGGACAGGGCCATCACTGAAGCTTTCTTT.

This clonotype was seen more than once but under ten times. The chain uses TRBV7-2 and TRBJ2-7; TRBD1 agrees at 7 bases. V was clipped by 2 bases and J by 3 bases; unmatched bases: 10. The length of the CDR3 is 16 residues. In germline, CDR1 is SGHTA, CDR2 FQGNSA. In DNA form, the CDR3 reads TGTGCCAGCAGCTTATCGCCTCCGACAGGGCTCTACGAGCAGTACTTC. Amino acids: CASSLSPPTGLYEQYF.

The chain couples TRBV12-3 or TRBV12-4 to TRBJ2-1, with TRBD2 matching 7 bases. This CDR3 contains 13 residues. After removal of 6 bases from V and 9 bases from J, the junction contained 8 bases not matched to a gene. The CDR3 nucleotides read TGTGCCAGCAGGCCGCGGGAGATCGGTGAGCAGTTCTTC. This translates into CASRPREIGEQFF.

V is TRBV12-5 and J is TRBJ2-5; D uncertain. CDR3 length equals 14 residues. Trimming removed 1 base from V and 5 bases from J, with 11 bases in between. CDR1 and CDR2 from the germline V gene are LGHNT and FRNRAP. The CDR3 DNA is TGTGCTAGTGGTTTGGACTGGCGGATGGAGACCCAGTACTTC. Protein sequence: CASGLDWRMETQYF.

This chain links TRBV10-3 with TRBJ1-5; D is uncertain. This CDR3 contains 12 residues. CDR1 is ENHRY and CDR2 is SYGVKD in the germline V gene. V gave up 10 bases and J gave up 5 bases, with 12 bases separating them. The chain's CDR3 is CATGETDQPQHF. In nucleotides, the CDR3 is TGTGCCACGGGAGAAACGGATCAGCCCCAGCATTTT.

This clonotype was counted only a few times. This chain joins TRBV18 and TRBJ1-6, with D unresolved. The ends were cut back, 1 base at V and 9 bases at J, with 16 bases in the middle. The CDR3 has 16 amino acids. CDR1 and CDR2 (germline): KGHSH, LQKENI. For the CDR3, the DNA is TGTGCCAGCTCACCACAGCAGGATGGAGTGACTTCACCCCTCCACTTT. It specifies CASSPQQDGVTSPLHF.

The chain employs TRBV11-2 and TRBJ2-5; 7 bases are shared with TRBD1. The CDR3 is 16 residues long. V was pared by 10 bases and J by 2 bases, with 16 bases of the junction left unmatched. From germline, CDR1 is SGHAT and CDR2 FQNNGV. The chain's CDR3 is CATQASSGGQQETQYF. The CDR3 DNA is TGTGCCACCCAGGCCAGTTCAGGGGGACAACAAGAGACCCAGTACTTC. Full variable domain (outside the CDR3, taken from reference TRBV11-2 and TRBJ2-5): EAGVAQSPRYKIIEKRQSVAFWCNPISGHATLYWYQQILGQGPKLLIQFQNNGVVDDSQLPKDRFSAERLKGVDSTLKIQPAKLEDSAVYLCATQASSGGQQETQYFGPGTRLLVL.

The V and J genes are TRBV5-1 and TRBJ2-1, with 7 bases that match TRBD2. Trimming took 0 bases from V and 2 from J; bases not matched to a gene: 2. This CDR3 has 15 residues. The germline gives CDR1 SGHRS, CDR2 YFSETQ. CDR3 in amino acids: CASSLEGGAYNEQFF. CDR3 nucleotide sequence: TGCGCCAGCAGCTTGGAGGGAGGGGCCTACAATGAGCAGTTCTTC.

V usage is TRBV6-1 and J usage is TRBJ2-7; TRBD1 matches at 8 bases. The CDR3 totals 15 residues. J lost 4 bases, V lost 6 bases, and 11 bases had no gene match. Germline V gene data show CDR1 as MNHNS and CDR2 as SASEGT. CDR3 DNA: TGTGCCAGCAGACCCGGGACAGGAGGTCAATACGAGCAGTACTTC. This gives the protein CASRPGTGGQYEQYF.

This clonotype was seen only a few times. Written as DNA, the CDR3 is TGTGCCAGCAGCCCTAGGTCCGTGGGGCGGATCTATGGCTACACCTTC. It specifies CASSPRSVGRIYGYTF. The V gene is TRBV7-9, the J gene TRBJ1-2; D is perhaps TRBD1 (5 bases). The CDR3 has 16 residues. V gave up 5 bases and J gave up 4 bases, with 20 bases separating them. Germline V gene lookup returns CDR1 SEHNR and CDR2 FQNEAQ (reference sequence).

The chain has TRBV10-3 and TRBJ1-2, with D maybe TRBD1 (5 bases). Trimming stripped 0 bases from V and 4 bases from J, with 9 bases between. CDR1 and CDR2 (germline): ENHRY, SYGVKD. The CDR3 has 14 residues. CDR3 sequence reads: CAISESTELYGYTF. The CDR3 coding sequence is TGTGCCATCAGTGAGTCGACAGAGCTCTATGGCTACACCTTC.

The V call is TRBV7-3, the J call TRBJ2-3; D may be TRBD2 (6 bases). The CDR3 consists of 14 residues. Per the germline V gene, CDR1 is SGHTA and CDR2 is FQGTGA. V dropped 4 bases and J dropped 4 bases, with 12 bases sitting between them. CDR3 sequence: CASSSAGGADTQYF. DNA of the CDR3: TGTGCCAGCAGCTCCGCCGGGGGTGCAGATACGCAGTATTTT.

The sample holds a few counts of this clonotype. The chain carries TRBV7-9 and TRBJ2-7, with D possibly matching TRBD2 (5 bases). The CDR3 extends over 12 amino acids. Germline loops: CDR1 SEHNR, CDR2 FQNEAQ (reference sequence). Trimming took off 4 bases at V and 7 bases at J, with 11 bases between the two ends. Here the CDR3 reads CASSSMSGEQYF. CDR3 nucleotide sequence: TGTGCCAGCAGCTCAATGTCGGGGGAGCAGTACTTC. The whole variable domain, filled in from reference TRBV7-9 and TRBJ2-7, reads DTGVSQNPRHKITKRGQNVTFRCDPISEHNRLYWYRQTLGQGPEFLTYFQNEAQLEKSRLLSDRFSAERPKGSFSTLEIQRTEQGDSAMYLCASSSMSGEQYFGPGTRLTVT.

This clonotype has only a few counts. The gene calls are TRBV20-1 and TRBJ1-2; D remains unclear. Between the trimmed V and J ends, which lost 6 bases and 0 bases, there was a span of 11 bases. Germline V lookup: CDR1 DFQATT, CDR2 SNEGSKA (reference sequence). This CDR3 spans 13 amino acids. The chain's CDR3 is CSALPSSNYGYTF. The CDR3 nucleotides are TGCAGTGCCTTGCCTAGTTCTAACTATGGCTACACCTTC.

V is TRBV11-3 and J is TRBJ2-5; D is uncertain. The V end was cut by 0 bases, the J end by 7 bases, with 21 bases between. CDR1 is SGHNT, CDR2 YENEEA, per germline. This CDR3 has 17 amino acids. The CDR3 protein is CASSLDIRSTESRTQYF. The CDR3 region has the DNA TGTGCCAGCAGCTTAGATATCAGGTCCACGGAATCTCGGACCCAGTACTTC.

This chain connects TRBV20-1 to TRBJ2-7; no clear D. The ends were cut back, 5 bases at V and 4 bases at J, with 21 bases in the middle. Germline V gene data show CDR1 as DFQATT and CDR2 as SNEGSKA (reference sequence). CDR3 length: 15 amino acids. The DNA of the CDR3 is TGCAGTGCTCCCGACGGTTCGAGGAGTGTGTACGAGCAGTACTTC. The encoded protein is CSAPDGSRSVYEQYF.

This chain joins TRBV7-2 and TRBJ2-5, with 9 positions matching TRBD1. CDR1 and CDR2 from the germline V gene are SGHTA and FQGNSA. V dropped 5 bases and J dropped 3; count of bases not matched to a gene: 4. The CDR3 spans 14 residues. The CDR3 region is CASSPRTGEETQYF. CDR3 nucleotides: TGTGCCAGCAGCCCCAGGACAGGGGAAGAGACCCAGTACTTC.